This T cell receptor (beta chain) was captured in a study of human T cells and chemical hapten exposure. Study observations and caveats: Donor immune responses may differ from healthy people's, since all donors had alopecia. With regard to DPC sensitization, TCRs above 1 in 1000 frequency did not change.

With V trimmed by 0 bases and J by 4 bases, 3 bases remained unmatched. The germline gives CDR1 SEHNR, CDR2 FQNEAQ (reference sequence). This CDR3 comprises 15 residues. This clonotype was counted only a few times. What it binds is not known. Time point specified: pre-sensitization, week 0. Regarding treatment: therapeutic diphenylcyclopropenone sensitization with weekly scalp DPC. Donors, patients with alopecia ranging from 18 to 70 years old and judged suitable for DPC, provided samples. The library labeled individual cDNA molecules by adding unique molecular identifiers to them. A single record per CDR3 protein comes from TCRdb applying MiXCR to the RACE reads. The sample lists 200,000 to 300,000 distinct CDR3 sequences; more than 6.5% were seen once.

The source material was whole blood, sampled in connection with sensitization to the hapten diphenylcyclopropenone (DPC). The chain combines TRBV7-9 with TRBJ2-7; 10 bases align to TRBD1. The clonotype was recovered from a woman aged 40 to 49 with alopecia areata. Some clones in this sample may be carry-over from other donors' samples. CDR3 region: CASSLAGQGSYEQYF. Written as DNA, the CDR3 is TGTGCCAGCAGCTTAGCGGGACAGGGGAGTTACGAGCAGTACTTC.